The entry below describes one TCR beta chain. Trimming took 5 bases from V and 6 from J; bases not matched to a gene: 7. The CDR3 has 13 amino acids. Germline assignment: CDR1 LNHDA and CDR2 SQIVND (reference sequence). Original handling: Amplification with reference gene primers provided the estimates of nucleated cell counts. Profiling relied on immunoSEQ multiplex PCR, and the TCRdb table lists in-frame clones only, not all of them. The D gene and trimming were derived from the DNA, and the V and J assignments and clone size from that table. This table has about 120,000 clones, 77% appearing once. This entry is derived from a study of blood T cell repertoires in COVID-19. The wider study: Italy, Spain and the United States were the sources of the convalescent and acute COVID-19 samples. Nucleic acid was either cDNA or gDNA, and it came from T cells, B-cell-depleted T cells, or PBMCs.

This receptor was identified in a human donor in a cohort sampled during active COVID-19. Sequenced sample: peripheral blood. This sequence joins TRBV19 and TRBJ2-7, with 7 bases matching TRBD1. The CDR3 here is CASSPGTVGEQYF. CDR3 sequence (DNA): TGTGCCAGTAGTCCGGGGACAGTCGGCGAGCAGTACTTC.